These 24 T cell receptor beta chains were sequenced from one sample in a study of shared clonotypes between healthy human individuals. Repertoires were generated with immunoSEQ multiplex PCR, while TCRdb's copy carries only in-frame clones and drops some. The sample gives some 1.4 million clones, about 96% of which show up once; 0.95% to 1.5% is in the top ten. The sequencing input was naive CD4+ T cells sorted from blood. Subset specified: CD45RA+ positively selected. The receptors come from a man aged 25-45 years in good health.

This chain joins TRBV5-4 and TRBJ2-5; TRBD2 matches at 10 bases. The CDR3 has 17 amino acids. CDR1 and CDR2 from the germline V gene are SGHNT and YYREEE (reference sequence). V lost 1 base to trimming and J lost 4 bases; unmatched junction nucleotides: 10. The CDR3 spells CASSLPTPGLALETQYF. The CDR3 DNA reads TGTGCCAGCAGCTTGCCTACACCGGGACTAGCGTTAGAGACCCAGTACTTC.

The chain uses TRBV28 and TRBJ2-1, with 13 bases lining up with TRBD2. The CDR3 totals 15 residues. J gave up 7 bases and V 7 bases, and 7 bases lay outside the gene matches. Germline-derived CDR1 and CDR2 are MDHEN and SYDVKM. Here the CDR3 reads CASTGGLAGINEQFF. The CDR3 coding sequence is TGTGCCAGCACCGGGGGACTAGCGGGAATAAATGAGCAGTTCTTC.

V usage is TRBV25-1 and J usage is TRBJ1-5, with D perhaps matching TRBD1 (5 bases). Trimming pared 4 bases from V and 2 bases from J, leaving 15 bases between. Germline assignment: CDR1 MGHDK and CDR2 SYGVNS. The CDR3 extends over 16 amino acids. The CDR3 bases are TGTGCCAGCAGTGCGGTGGGGGGGAAAGGCAATCAGCCCCAGCATTTT. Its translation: CASSAVGGKGNQPQHF.

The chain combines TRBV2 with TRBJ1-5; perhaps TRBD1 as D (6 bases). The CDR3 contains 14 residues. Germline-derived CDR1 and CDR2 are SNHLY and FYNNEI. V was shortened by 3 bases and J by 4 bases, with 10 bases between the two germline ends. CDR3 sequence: CASSEGRGNQPQHF. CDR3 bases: TGTGCCAGCAGTGAGGGTAGGGGGAATCAGCCCCAGCATTTT.

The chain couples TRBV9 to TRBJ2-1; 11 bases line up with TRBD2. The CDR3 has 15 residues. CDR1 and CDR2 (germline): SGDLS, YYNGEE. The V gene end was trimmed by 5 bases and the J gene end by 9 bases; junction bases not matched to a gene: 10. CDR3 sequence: CASRSTSGSVGEQFF. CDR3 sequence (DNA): TGTGCCAGCAGGTCAACTAGCGGGAGCGTGGGTGAGCAGTTCTTC.

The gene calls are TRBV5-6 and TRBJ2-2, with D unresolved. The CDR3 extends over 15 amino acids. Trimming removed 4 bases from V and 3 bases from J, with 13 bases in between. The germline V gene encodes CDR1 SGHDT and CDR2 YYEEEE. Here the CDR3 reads CASSQAAQYTGELFF. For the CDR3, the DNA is TGTGCCAGCAGCCAGGCGGCCCAATACACCGGGGAGCTGTTTTTT.

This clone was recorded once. CDR3 DNA: TGTGCCAGCTCACCTGTCAGACAGGGCGCCGGGGAGCTGTTTTTT. It translates to CASSPVRQGAGELFF. The gene calls are TRBV18 and TRBJ2-2; 7 bases map to TRBD1. The CDR3 totals 15 residues. Germline V gene lookup returns CDR1 KGHSH and CDR2 LQKENI. Trimming removed 3 bases from V and 6 bases from J; junction bases left unmatched: 7.

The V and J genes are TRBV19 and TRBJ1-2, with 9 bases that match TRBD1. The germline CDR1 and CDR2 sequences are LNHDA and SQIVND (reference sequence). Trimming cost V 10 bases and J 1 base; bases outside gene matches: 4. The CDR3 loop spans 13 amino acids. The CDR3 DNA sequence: TGTGCCACCGCGGACAGGGGTAACTATGGCTACACCTTC. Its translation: CATADRGNYGYTF. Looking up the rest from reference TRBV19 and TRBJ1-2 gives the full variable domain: DGGITQSPKYLFRKEGQNVTLSCEQNLNHDAMYWYRQDPGQGLRLIYYSQIVNDFQKGDIAEGYSVSREKKESFPLTVTSAQKNPTAFYLCATADRGNYGYTFGSGTRLTVV.

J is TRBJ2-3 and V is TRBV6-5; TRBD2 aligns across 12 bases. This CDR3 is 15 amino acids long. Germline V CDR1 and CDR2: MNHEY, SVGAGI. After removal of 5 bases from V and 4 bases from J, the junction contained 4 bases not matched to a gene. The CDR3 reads CASSRGTSGPDTQYF. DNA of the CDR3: TGTGCCAGCAGTAGGGGGACTAGCGGGCCAGATACGCAGTATTTT.

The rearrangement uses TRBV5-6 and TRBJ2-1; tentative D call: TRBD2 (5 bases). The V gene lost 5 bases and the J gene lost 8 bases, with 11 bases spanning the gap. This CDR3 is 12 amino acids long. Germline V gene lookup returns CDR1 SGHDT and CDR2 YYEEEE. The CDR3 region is CASSLMRDEQFF. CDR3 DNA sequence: TGTGCCAGCAGTCTCATGAGGGATGAGCAGTTCTTC.

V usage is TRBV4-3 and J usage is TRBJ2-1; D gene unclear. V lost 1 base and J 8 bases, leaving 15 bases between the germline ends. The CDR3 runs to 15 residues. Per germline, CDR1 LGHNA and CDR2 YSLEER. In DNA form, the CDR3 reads TGCGCCAGCAGCCAAGGGAGATTAACAAGGGATGAGCAGTTCTTC. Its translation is CASSQGRLTRDEQFF.

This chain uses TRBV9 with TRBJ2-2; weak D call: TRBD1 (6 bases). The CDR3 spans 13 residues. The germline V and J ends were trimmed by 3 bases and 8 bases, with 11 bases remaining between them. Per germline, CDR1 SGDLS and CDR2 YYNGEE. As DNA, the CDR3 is TGTGCCAGCAGCGGGACAGTTGCTGGGGAGCTGTTTTTT. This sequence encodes CASSGTVAGELFF. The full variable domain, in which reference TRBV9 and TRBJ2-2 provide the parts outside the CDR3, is DSGVTQTPKHLITATGQRVTLRCSPRSGDLSVYWYQQSLDQGLQFLIQYYNGEERAKGNILERFSAQQFPDLHSELNLSSLELGDSALYFCASSGTVAGELFFGEGSRLTVL.

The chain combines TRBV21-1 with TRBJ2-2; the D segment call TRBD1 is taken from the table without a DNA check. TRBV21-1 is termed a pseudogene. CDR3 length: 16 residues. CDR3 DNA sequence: TGTGCCAGCAGCAAAGAGGGGCAGGGTTGCGCCGGGGAGCTGTTTTTT. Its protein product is CASSKEGQGCAGELFF.

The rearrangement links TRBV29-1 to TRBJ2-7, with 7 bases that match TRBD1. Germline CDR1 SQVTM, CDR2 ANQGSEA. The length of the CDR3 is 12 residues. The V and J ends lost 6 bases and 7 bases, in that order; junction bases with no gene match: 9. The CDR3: CSVSTGRGEQYF. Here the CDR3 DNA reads TGCAGCGTCTCGACAGGGAGAGGTGAGCAGTACTTC.

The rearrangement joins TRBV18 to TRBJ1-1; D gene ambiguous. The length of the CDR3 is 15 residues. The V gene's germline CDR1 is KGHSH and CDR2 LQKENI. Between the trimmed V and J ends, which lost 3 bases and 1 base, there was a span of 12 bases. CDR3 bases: TGTGCCAGCTCACCCCCGGAGGCGAGGAACACTGAAGCTTTCTTT. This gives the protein CASSPPEARNTEAFF.

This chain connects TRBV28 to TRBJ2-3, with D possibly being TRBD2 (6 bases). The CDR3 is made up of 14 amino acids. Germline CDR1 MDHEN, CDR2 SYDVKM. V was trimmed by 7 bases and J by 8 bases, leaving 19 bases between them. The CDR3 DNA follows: TGTGCCAGCACACTAGCTCCACTAGCCCTTACGCAGTATTTT. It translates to CASTLAPLALTQYF.

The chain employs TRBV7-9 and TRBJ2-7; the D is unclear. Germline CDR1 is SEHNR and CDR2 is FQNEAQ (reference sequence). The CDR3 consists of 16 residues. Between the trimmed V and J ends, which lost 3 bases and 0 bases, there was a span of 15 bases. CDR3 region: CASSLIAETTSYEQYF. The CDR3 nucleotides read TGTGCCAGCAGCTTGATCGCGGAGACCACCTCCTACGAGCAGTACTTC.

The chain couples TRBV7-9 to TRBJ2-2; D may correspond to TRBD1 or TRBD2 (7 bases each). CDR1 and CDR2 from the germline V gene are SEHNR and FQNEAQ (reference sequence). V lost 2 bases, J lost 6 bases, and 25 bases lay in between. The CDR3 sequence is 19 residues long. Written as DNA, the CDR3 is TGTGCCAGCAGCTTACCGGGACAGCGACTAGCTCAGGCTTCCGGGGAGCTGTTTTTT. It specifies CASSLPGQRLAQASGELFF.

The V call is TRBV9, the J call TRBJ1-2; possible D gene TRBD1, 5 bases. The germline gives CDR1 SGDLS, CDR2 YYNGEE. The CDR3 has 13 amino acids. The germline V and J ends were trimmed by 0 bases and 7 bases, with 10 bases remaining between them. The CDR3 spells CASSVASGLGYTF. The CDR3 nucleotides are TGTGCCAGCAGCGTAGCATCGGGGCTTGGCTACACCTTC.

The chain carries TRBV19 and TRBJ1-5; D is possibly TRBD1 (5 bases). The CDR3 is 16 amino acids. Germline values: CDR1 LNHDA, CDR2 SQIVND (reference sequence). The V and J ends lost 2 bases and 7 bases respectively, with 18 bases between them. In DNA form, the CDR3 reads TGTGCCAGTAGTATACAGGGATCCGGTTGGGGACAGCCCCAGCATTTT. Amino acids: CASSIQGSGWGQPQHF. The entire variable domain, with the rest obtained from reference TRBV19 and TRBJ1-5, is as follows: DGGITQSPKYLFRKEGQNVTLSCEQNLNHDAMYWYRQDPGQGLRLIYYSQIVNDFQKGDIAEGYSVSREKKESFPLTVTSAQKNPTAFYLCASSIQGSGWGQPQHFGDGTRLSIL.

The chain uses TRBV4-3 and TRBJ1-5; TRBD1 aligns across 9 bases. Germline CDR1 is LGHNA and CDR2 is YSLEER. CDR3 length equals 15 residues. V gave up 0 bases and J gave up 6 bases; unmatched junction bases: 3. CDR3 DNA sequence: TGCGCCAGCAGCCAAGAGGACAGGGGAGGTCAGCCCCAGCATTTT. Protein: CASSQEDRGGQPQHF.

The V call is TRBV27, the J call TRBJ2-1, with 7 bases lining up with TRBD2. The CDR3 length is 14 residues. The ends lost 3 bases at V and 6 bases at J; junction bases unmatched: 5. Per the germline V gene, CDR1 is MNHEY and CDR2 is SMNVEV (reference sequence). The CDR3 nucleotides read TGTGCCAGCAGTTTTACTCTAGCGGCCAATGAGCAGTTCTTC. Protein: CASSFTLAANEQFF.

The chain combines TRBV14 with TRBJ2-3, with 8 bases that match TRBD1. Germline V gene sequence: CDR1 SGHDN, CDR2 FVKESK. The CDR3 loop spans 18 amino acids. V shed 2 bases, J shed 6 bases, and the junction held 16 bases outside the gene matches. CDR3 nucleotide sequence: TGTGCCAGCAGCCAAAGAGCCCGGACAGGGTTTGAGTCGGATACGCAGTATTTT. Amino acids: CASSQRARTGFESDTQYF. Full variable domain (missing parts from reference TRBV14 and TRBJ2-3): EAGVTQFPSHSVIEKGQTVTLRCDPISGHDNLYWYRRVMGKEIKFLLHFVKESKQDESGMPNNRFLAERTGGTYSTLKVQPAELEDSGVYFCASSQRARTGFESDTQYFGPGTRLTVL.

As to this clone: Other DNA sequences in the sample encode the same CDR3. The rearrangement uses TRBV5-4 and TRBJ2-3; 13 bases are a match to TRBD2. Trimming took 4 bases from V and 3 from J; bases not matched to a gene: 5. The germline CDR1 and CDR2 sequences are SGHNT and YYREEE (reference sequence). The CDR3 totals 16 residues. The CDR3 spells CASSLGLAGVTDTQYF. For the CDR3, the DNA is TGTGCCAGCAGCCTAGGACTAGCGGGAGTGACAGATACGCAGTATTTT.